Following are 17 T cell receptor beta chains from one sample sequenced in a study of response to subunit inactivated influenza vaccine. TCRdb reprocessed the RT-PCR reads via MiXCR and lists one record per CDR3 protein. The data hold about 620,000 distinct CDR3 sequences, with 11% observed a single time. These data also formed part of another study, on T cells expressing NK-cell markers. That source adds: It was by 5'RACE template switching with UMIs that TCR beta cDNA was made.

The sample here was PBMCs from blood, taken on the day of vaccination. The source is a man in his fifties who received an inactivated influenza vaccine.

This chain connects TRBV18 to TRBJ1-5; tentative D call: TRBD1 (5 bases). CDR1 is KGHSH and CDR2 is LQKENI in the germline V gene. This CDR3 spans 15 amino acids. The ends were cut back, 6 bases at V and 0 bases at J, with 12 bases in the middle. The CDR3 coding sequence is TGTGCCAGCTCCGCGGGGGTTAATAGCAATCAGCCCCAGCATTTT. This codes for CASSAGVNSNQPQHF.

The rearrangement joins TRBV3-1 to TRBJ2-5; 10 bases fit TRBD2. Germline lookup yields CDR1 LGHDT and CDR2 YNNKEL (reference sequence). V gave up 4 bases and J gave up 8 bases; unmatched junction bases: 16. The CDR3 loop spans 17 amino acids. The CDR3 nucleotides are TGTGCCAGCAGCCGTCCATCTAGCGGGAGTTTGGGGGGAACCCAGTACTTC. Translated: CASSRPSSGSLGGTQYF.

A few counts support this clonotype. V and J are TRBV5-1 and TRBJ2-7; 7 bases are shared with TRBD1. The trim removed 0 bases at V and 5 bases at J, leaving 8 bases unmatched. Germline CDR1 and CDR2: SGHRS and YFSETQ. This CDR3 region has 15 residues. The CDR3 sequence is CASSLENRGRDEQYF. The CDR3 nucleotides read TGCGCCAGCAGCTTGGAGAACAGGGGACGCGACGAGCAGTACTTC.

This clonotype was seen ten or more times. This chain connects TRBV24-1 to TRBJ1-2; TRBD1 aligns across 9 bases. CDR3 length: 13 residues. Unmatched junction bases numbered 3, after V lost 3 bases and J lost 8 bases. Germline V lookup: CDR1 KGHDR, CDR2 SFDVKD. This chain's CDR3 is CATSDTGTGGYTF. CDR3 sequence (DNA): TGTGCCACCAGTGATACAGGGACAGGGGGCTACACCTTC.

This clonotype was counted between two and nine times. The rearrangement uses TRBV5-1 and TRBJ2-3; D perhaps matches TRBD2 (7 bases). CDR1 and CDR2 from the germline V gene are SGHRS and YFSETQ. CDR3 length equals 15 residues. The germline V and J ends were trimmed by 4 bases and 7 bases, with 19 bases remaining between them. The CDR3 DNA follows: TGCGCCAGCAGCCCGGTGGGGGGGGGCGCAAATACGCAGTATTTT. Protein: CASSPVGGGANTQYF.

This chain links TRBV6-5 with TRBJ2-2; TRBD1 agrees at 7 bases. Germline values: CDR1 MNHEY, CDR2 SVGAGI. The CDR3 has 16 residues. The junction had 7 bases not matched to a gene; V was cut back by 0 bases and J by 6 bases. CDR3 protein: CASSYSRGSNSGELFF. The CDR3 DNA sequence: TGTGCCAGCAGTTACTCCAGGGGGTCGAATTCCGGGGAGCTGTTTTTT.

The genes are TRBV2 and TRBJ2-5, with a tentative D call TRBD2 (6 bases). The CDR3 runs 16 residues. Trimming pared 4 bases from V and 2 bases from J, leaving 17 bases between. Germline V gene data show CDR1 as SNHLY and CDR2 as FYNNEI. CDR3 sequence: CASSGGGVRAQETQYF. The DNA for the CDR3 is TGTGCCAGCAGTGGGGGCGGGGTGAGGGCGCAAGAGACCCAGTACTTC.

The chain uses TRBV29-1 and TRBJ2-3; the match to TRBD1 covers 11 bases. Germline V gene lookup returns CDR1 SQVTM and CDR2 ANQGSEA. J lost 1 base, V lost 7 bases, and 1 base had no gene match. This CDR3 contains 13 residues. The CDR3 here is CSAGQGGTDTQYF. CDR3 in DNA: TGCAGCGCGGGACAGGGGGGCACAGATACGCAGTATTTT.

The rearrangement uses TRBV29-1 and TRBJ1-2; 9 nucleotides match TRBD1. The length of the CDR3 is 14 residues. Losses at the gene ends were 6 bases for V and 1 base for J; bases not matched to a gene: 6. Germline values: CDR1 SQVTM, CDR2 ANQGSEA. The CDR3 region is CSVGTGIVNYGYTF. DNA for the CDR3: TGCAGCGTGGGGACAGGGATCGTTAACTATGGCTACACCTTC.

This clonotype was found a few times. This chain links TRBV5-1 with TRBJ2-2, with 11 positions matching TRBD2. Unmatched junction bases numbered 4, after V lost 4 bases and J lost 2 bases. The CDR3 spans 16 residues. Germline CDR1 is SGHRS and CDR2 is YFSETQ. The CDR3: CASSAGLAENTGELFF. The CDR3, as DNA: TGCGCCAGCAGCGCGGGACTAGCGGAAAACACCGGGGAGCTGTTTTTT.

The table lists this clonotype with many counts. The chain has TRBV24-1 and TRBJ2-3; no firm D call. This CDR3 spans 14 amino acids. The germline V gene encodes CDR1 KGHDR and CDR2 SFDVKD. Trimming removed 4 bases from V and 4 bases from J, with 11 bases in between. The CDR3, as DNA: TGTGCCACCAGTGACCCATGGAGCTCAGATACGCAGTATTTT. Protein: CATSDPWSSDTQYF.

V gene TRBV15 combines with J gene TRBJ1-1, with unresolved D. From germline, CDR1 is LNHNV and CDR2 YYDKDF (reference sequence). This CDR3 contains 11 residues. V shed 8 bases and J shed 2 bases, with 6 bases lying between them. CDR3 DNA sequence: TGTGCCACCTCGGATAACACTGAAGCTTTCTTT. This sequence encodes CATSDNTEAFF.

This clonotype was found many times. DNA for the CDR3: TGTGCCAGCATGCGACTAGCGGGGGGTCGATACAATGAGCAGTTCTTC. This translates into CASMRLAGGRYNEQFF. The genes are TRBV11-2 and TRBJ2-1; TRBD2 agrees at 13 bases. This CDR3 spans 16 amino acids. CDR1 and CDR2 (germline): SGHAT, FQNNGV. V lost 7 bases and J lost 4; bases outside the gene matches: 7.

This clonotype was observed many times. The V and J genes are TRBV14 and TRBJ2-1, with TRBD2 identical over 9 bases. The CDR3 runs 16 residues. Unmatched junction bases numbered 6, after V lost 4 bases and J lost 2 bases. Germline assignment: CDR1 SGHDN and CDR2 FVKESK. The CDR3 sequence: CASSRMTSGAYNEQFF. In DNA form, the CDR3 reads TGTGCCAGCAGCCGAATGACTAGCGGAGCCTACAATGAGCAGTTCTTC. The variable domain in full, with the rest retrieved from reference TRBV14 and TRBJ2-1, is EAGVTQFPSHSVIEKGQTVTLRCDPISGHDNLYWYRRVMGKEIKFLLHFVKESKQDESGMPNNRFLAERTGGTYSTLKVQPAELEDSGVYFCASSRMTSGAYNEQFFGPGTRLTVL.

This clonotype was counted at least ten times. The rearrangement joins TRBV6-2 or TRBV6-3 to TRBJ2-1, with TRBD2 matching over 13 bases. Looked up from germline, CDR1 is MNHEY and CDR2 is SVGEGT. The CDR3 is made up of 17 amino acids. The ends lost 4 bases at V and 1 base at J; junction bases unmatched: 4. The CDR3 region is CASSSWTSGGSYNEQFF. In nucleotides, the CDR3 is TGTGCCAGCAGTTCTTGGACTAGCGGGGGTTCCTACAATGAGCAGTTCTTC.

This clonotype has a count of ten or more. This chain connects TRBV6-1 to TRBJ2-4; the D gene is possibly TRBD1 (5 bases). Looked up from germline, CDR1 is MNHNS and CDR2 is SASEGT. V dropped 5 bases and J dropped 0 bases, with 14 bases sitting between them. The CDR3 runs 16 residues. The CDR3 nucleotides read TGTGCCAGCAGTACCACCCTAGGGGCAGCCAAAAACATTCAGTACTTC. It encodes CASSTTLGAAKNIQYF.

This clonotype has a handful of counts. The chain is built from TRBV10-3 and TRBJ1-3; D remains unclear. The germline V and J ends were trimmed by 5 bases and 4 bases, with 15 bases remaining between them. Germline V gene data show CDR1 as ENHRY and CDR2 as SYGVKD. The CDR3 loop spans 15 amino acids. CDR3 coding DNA: TGTGCCATCAGTAACCCCGGGGTTGGAGGAAACACCATATATTTT. Amino acids: CAISNPGVGGNTIYF.